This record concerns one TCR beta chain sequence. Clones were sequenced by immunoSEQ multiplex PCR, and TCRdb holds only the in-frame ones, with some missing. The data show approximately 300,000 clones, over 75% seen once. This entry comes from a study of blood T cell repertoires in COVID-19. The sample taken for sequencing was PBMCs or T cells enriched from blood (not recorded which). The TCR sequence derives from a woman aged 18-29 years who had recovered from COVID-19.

Here the CDR3 reads CASRALDRGISPLHF. Here the CDR3 DNA reads TGTGCCAGCAGAGCTCTAGACAGGGGAATTTCACCCCTCCACTTT. The chain has TRBV6-5 and TRBJ1-6; TRBD1 aligns across 8 bases. In germline, CDR1 is MNHEY, CDR2 SVGAGI. V trimming: 6 bases; J trimming: 9 bases; junction bases outside the gene matches: 10. This CDR3 region has 15 residues.